The sequence of this T cell receptor (beta chain) was determined in a study of cytomegalovirus exposure and HLA in healthy donors. The CDR3 loop spans 14 amino acids. The trim removed 6 bases at V and 5 bases at J, leaving 5 bases unmatched. Germline CDR1 is MNHEY and CDR2 is SVGAGI. It was with 60 Vbeta and 13 Jbeta primers that the PCR ran. Measured with immunoSEQ multiplex PCR; TCRdb has only the in-frame clones, and not every one. The sample shows about 95,000 clones, 77% of them seen only once. The sample comprised PBMCs. The clonotype was recovered from a woman aged 40 to 50 in good health and CMV-seronegative. The chain uses TRBV6-5 and TRBJ2-3, with 10 bases aligning to TRBD1. This CDR3 is CASRTTGGVDTQYF. CDR3 coding DNA: TGTGCCAGCAGAACGACAGGGGGCGTAGATACGCAGTATTTT.